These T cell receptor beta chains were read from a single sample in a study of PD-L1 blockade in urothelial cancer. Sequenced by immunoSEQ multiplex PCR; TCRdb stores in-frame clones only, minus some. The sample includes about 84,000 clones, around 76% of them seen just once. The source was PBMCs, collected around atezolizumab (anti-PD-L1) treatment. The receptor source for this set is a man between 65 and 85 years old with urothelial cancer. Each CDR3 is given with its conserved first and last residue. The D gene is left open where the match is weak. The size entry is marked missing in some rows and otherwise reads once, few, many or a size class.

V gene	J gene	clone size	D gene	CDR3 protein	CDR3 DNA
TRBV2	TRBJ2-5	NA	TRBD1	CASSGDSQETQYF	TGTGCCAGCAGTGGGGACAGCCAAGAGACCCAGTACTTC
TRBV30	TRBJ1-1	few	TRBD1	CAWSTGTGTREAFF	TGTGCCTGGAGTACAGGGACAGGGACGCGTGAAGCTTTCTTT
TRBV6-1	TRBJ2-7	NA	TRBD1	CASSLTGRYEQYF	TGTGCCAGCAGTCTGACAGGGCGTTACGAGCAGTACTTC
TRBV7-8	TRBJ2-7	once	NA	CASSLTSSYEQYF	TGTGCCAGCAGCTTAACTAGCAGCTACGAGCAGTACTTC
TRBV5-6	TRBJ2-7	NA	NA	CASSFKRNEQYF	TGTGCCAGCAGCTTCAAGCGTAACGAGCAGTACTTC
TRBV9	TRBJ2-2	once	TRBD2	CASSRYGGGGELFF	TGTGCCAGCAGCAGATACGGGGGGGGCGGGGAGCTGTTTTTT
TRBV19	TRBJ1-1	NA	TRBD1	CASRTGDLNTEAFF	TGTGCCAGTCGGACAGGCGACTTGAACACTGAAGCTTTCTTT
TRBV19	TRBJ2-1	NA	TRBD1	CASSRDRGAYNEQFF	TGTGCCAGTAGCCGGGACAGGGGAGCCTACAATGAGCAGTTCTTC
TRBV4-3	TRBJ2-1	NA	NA	CASSQDSGNWEQFF	TGCGCCAGCAGCCAAGATTCGGGGAATTGGGAGCAGTTCTTC
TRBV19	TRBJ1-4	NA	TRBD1	CATKRTGPTNEKLFF	TGTGCTACTAAAAGGACAGGACCGACTAATGAAAAACTGTTTTTT
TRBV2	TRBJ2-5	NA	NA	CASRGRTNQETQYF	TGTGCCAGCCGTGGGCGGACTAACCAAGAGACCCAGTACTTC
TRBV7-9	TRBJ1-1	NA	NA	CASSIHREGGTEAFF	TGTGCCAGCAGTATACACAGGGAGGGGGGCACTGAAGCTTTCTTT
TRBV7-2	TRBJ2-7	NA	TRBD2	CASSPGTSGTYEQYF	TGTGCCAGCAGCCCCGGGACTAGCGGTACGTACGAGCAGTACTTC
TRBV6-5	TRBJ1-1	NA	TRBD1	CASNRQGNTEAFF	TGTGCCAGCAACCGACAGGGAAACACTGAAGCTTTCTTT
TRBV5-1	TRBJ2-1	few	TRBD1	CASSASGTANYNEQFF	TGCGCCAGCAGCGCTTCCGGGACAGCGAATTACAATGAGCAGTTCTTC
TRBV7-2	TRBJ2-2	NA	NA	CASSPRGELFF	TGTGCCAGCAGCCCCAGGGGGGAGCTGTTTTTT
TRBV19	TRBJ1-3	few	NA	CASSIGTYSGNTIYF	TGTGCCAGTAGTATAGGGACTTACTCTGGAAACACCATATATTTT
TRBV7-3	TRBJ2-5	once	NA	CASSPPDREETQYF	TGTGCCAGCAGCCCTCCAGACAGAGAAGAGACCCAGTACTTC
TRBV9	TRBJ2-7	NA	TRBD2	CASSVGASGKVEQYF	TGTGCCAGCAGCGTAGGGGCTAGCGGGAAGGTCGAGCAGTACTTC
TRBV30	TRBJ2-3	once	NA	CAWSSPGSGYRTDTQYF	TGTGCCTGGAGTAGTCCAGGCTCGGGGTATCGGACAGATACGCAGTATTTT
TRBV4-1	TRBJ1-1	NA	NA	CASTYDGGGTEAFF	TGCGCCAGCACCTATGATGGGGGAGGCACTGAAGCTTTCTTT
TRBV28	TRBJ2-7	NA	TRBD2	CASSSSGDLSYEQYF	TGTGCCAGCAGTTCTAGCGGAGACCTCTCCTACGAGCAGTACTTC
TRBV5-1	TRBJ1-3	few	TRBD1	CASSRDGQGTPGNTIYF	TGCGCCAGCAGCAGGGATGGACAGGGGACGCCTGGAAACACCATATATTTT
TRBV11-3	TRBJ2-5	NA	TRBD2	CASSSRLAGEETQYF	TGTGCCAGCAGTTCTAGGTTAGCGGGGGAAGAGACCCAGTACTTC
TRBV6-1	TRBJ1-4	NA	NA	CASSGAQNRKLFF	TGTGCCAGCAGTGGGGCACAGAACCGTAAACTGTTTTTT
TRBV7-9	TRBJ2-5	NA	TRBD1	CASSLRDRGQETQYF	TGTGCCAGCAGCCTCCGGGACAGGGGACAAGAGACCCAGTACTTC
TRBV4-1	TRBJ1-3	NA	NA	CASSLSGGNTIYF	TGCGCCAGCAGCCTGTCAGGGGGAAACACCATATATTTT
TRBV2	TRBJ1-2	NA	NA	CASSLDTNYGYTF	TGTGCCAGCAGTCTCGACACTAACTATGGCTACACCTTC
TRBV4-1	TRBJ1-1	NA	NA	CASSQAGEGTEAFF	TGCGCCAGCAGCCAAGCGGGGGAGGGCACTGAAGCTTTCTTT
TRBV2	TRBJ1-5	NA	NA	CASTMESNQPQHF	TGTGCCAGCACTATGGAGAGCAATCAGCCCCAGCATTTT
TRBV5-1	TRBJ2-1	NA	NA	CASSLGSGFEQFF	TGCGCCAGCAGCTTGGGATCGGGGTTTGAGCAGTTCTTC
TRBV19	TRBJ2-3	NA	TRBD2	CASSIFTSGRALADTQYF	TGTGCCAGTAGTATTTTTACTAGCGGGAGGGCCCTTGCAGATACGCAGTATTTT
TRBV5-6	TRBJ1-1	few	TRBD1	CASSLPGGHTEAFF	TGTGCCAGCAGCCTCCCAGGGGGCCACACTGAAGCTTTCTTT
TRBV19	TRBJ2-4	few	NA	CASSTPGGGGLAKNIQYF	TGTGCCAGTAGTACCCCGGGAGGGGGCGGACTAGCCAAAAACATTCAGTACTTC
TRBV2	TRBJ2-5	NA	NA	CASSLGETQYF	TGTGCCAGCAGCCTGGGCGAGACCCAGTACTTC
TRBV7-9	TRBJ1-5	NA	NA	CASSLAGGGQPQHF	TGTGCCAGCAGCTTAGCGGGGGGGGGTCAGCCCCAGCATTTT
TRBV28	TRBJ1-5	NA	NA	CASSLEEGQPQHF	TGTGCCAGCAGTTTGGAGGAGGGTCAGCCCCAGCATTTT
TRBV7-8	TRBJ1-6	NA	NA	CASSGSGGRNSPLHF	TGTGCCAGCAGCGGGTCGGGGGGACGAAATTCACCCCTCCACTTT